Listed below are T cell receptor beta chains from one sample, sequenced in a study of Ad26.COV2.S vaccination and SARS-CoV-2 variants. Data came from immunoSEQ multiplex PCR; TCRdb stores just in-frame clones and leaves some out. The table has 240,000 or so clones, roughly 90% seen once; the top ten hold around 11%. Sequenced material: peripheral blood, taken in a trial of Ad26.COV2.S vaccine versus placebo. Every receptor here comes from a person aged 18-60 years who received the Ad26.COV2.S COVID-19 vaccine or a placebo. Each CDR3 is given with its conserved first and last residue. D genes are given only for firm matches. The size entry is marked missing in some rows and otherwise reads once, few, many or a size class.

few	TRBV13	TRBD2	TRBJ2-5	TGTGCCAGCAGAAATACCCGGACTAGCGGGGGGGCCAGTCCGGAGACCCAGTACTTC	CASRNTRTSGGASPETQYF
NA	TRBV7-8	TRBD1	TRBJ2-7	TGTGCCAGCAGCACACAGGGGGTGGCCTACGAGCAGTACTTC	CASSTQGVAYEQYF
NA	TRBV3-1/TRBV3-2	NA	TRBJ2-1	TGTGCCAGCAGCCAGGGGTCTAGCAATGAGCAGTTCTTC	CASSQGSSNEQFF
NA	TRBV13	NA	TRBJ2-7	TGTGCCAGCAGCTTATTAGGGTCCTACGAGCAGTACTTC	CASSLLGSYEQYF
NA	TRBV7-3	NA	TRBJ1-1	TGTGCCAGCAGCAAAGGACCGCCGCCGAACACTGAAGCTTTCTTT	CASSKGPPPNTEAFF
once	TRBV24-1	TRBD1	TRBJ1-1	TGTGCCACCAGTGACAGGGGGACGGCGGCTTTCTTT	CATSDRGTAAFF
NA	TRBV7-8	NA	TRBJ2-7	TGTGCCAGCAGCTTGGTACTTAAGGACGAGCAGTACTTC	CASSLVLKDEQYF
NA	TRBV2	NA	TRBJ1-2	TGTGCCAGCAGCCTTGGGGCTGGCTACACCTTC	CASSLGAGYTF
NA	TRBV6-4	NA	TRBJ2-1	TGTGCCAGCAGCCTCTTCGGGTCCCTCAATGAGCAGTTCTTC	CASSLFGSLNEQFF
NA	TRBV7-2	TRBD1	TRBJ1-2	TGTGCCAGCAGCTTACAAGGACAGGGGGTTCGTGGCTACACCTTC	CASSLQGQGVRGYTF
NA	TRBV3-1/TRBV3-2	TRBD1	TRBJ2-3	TGTGCCAGCAGCCAAGTGGGGGTGGGACAGGGGAGCACAGATACGCAGTATTTT	CASSQVGVGQGSTDTQYF
NA	TRBV7-2	TRBD2	TRBJ2-1	TGTGCCAGCAGCTTAACTAGCGCTCCCTACAATGAGCAGTTCTTC	CASSLTSAPYNEQFF
NA	TRBV28	NA	TRBJ2-7	TGTGCCAGCAGCTACCTCACGCCCCCCTACGAGCAGTACTTC	CASSYLTPPYEQYF
NA	TRBV12-3/TRBV12-4	NA	TRBJ2-7	TGTGCCAGCAGTTTAATTAACGAGCAGTACTTC	CASSLINEQYF
NA	TRBV9	NA	TRBJ2-5	TGTGCCAGCAGCATCCTTGGGGGGGCGGCTTTACAAGAGACCCAGTACTTC	CASSILGGAALQETQYF